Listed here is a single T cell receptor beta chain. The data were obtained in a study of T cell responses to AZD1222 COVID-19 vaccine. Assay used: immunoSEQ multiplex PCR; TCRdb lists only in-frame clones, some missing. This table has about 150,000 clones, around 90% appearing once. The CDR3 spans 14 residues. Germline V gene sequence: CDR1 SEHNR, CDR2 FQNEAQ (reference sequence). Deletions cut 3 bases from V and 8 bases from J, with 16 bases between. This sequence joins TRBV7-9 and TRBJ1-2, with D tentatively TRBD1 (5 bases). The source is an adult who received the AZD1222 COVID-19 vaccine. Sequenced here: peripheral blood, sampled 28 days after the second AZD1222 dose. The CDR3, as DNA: TGTGCCAGCAGCTTGTCAAGTGGGGCGGGAGGCTACACCTTC. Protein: CASSLSSGAGGYTF.